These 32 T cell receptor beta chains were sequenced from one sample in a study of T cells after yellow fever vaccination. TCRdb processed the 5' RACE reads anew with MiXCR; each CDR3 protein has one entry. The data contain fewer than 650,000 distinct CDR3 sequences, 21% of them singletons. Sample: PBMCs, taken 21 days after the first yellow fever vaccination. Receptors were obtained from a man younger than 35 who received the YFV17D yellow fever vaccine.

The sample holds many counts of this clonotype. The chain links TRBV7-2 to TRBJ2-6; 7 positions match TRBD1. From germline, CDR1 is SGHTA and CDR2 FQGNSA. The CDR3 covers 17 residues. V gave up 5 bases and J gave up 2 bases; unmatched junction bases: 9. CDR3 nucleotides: TGTGCCAGCAGCCCGTTAGACAGGGACACTGGGGCCAACGTCCTGACTTTC. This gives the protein CASSPLDRDTGANVLTF.

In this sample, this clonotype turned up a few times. In DNA, the CDR3 is TGCAGTGCTAGCCCCGGGACAGTGGACCTTGGCTACACCTTC. Protein sequence: CSASPGTVDLGYTF. The chain combines TRBV20-1 with TRBJ1-2, with 7 positions matching TRBD1. Germline CDR1 is DFQATT and CDR2 is SNEGSKA (reference sequence). Trimming removed 3 bases from V and 7 bases from J; junction bases left unmatched: 11. The CDR3 extends over 14 amino acids.

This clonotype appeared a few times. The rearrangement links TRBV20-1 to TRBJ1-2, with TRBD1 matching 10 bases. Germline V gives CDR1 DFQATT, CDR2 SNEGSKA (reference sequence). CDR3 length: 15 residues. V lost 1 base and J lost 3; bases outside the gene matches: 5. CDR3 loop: CSARVGTGVDYGYTF. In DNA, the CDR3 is TGCAGTGCTAGAGTGGGGACAGGGGTCGACTATGGCTACACCTTC.

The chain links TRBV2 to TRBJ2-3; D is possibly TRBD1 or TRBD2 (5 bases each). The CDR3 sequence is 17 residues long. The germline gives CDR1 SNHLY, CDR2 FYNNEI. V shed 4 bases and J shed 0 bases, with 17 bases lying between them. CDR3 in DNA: TGTGCCAGCAGTGGGGGGACGTCAGCCTCTAGCACAGATACGCAGTATTTT. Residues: CASSGGTSASSTDTQYF. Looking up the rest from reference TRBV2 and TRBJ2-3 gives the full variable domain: EPEVTQTPSHQVTQMGQEVILRCVPISNHLYFYWYRQILGQKVEFLVSFYNNEISEKSEIFDDQFSVERPDGSNFTLKIRSTKLEDSAMYFCASSGGTSASSTDTQYFGPGTRLTVL.

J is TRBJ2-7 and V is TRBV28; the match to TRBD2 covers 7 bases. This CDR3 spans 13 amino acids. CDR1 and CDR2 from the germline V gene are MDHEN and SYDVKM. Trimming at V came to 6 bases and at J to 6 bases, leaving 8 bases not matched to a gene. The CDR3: CASSLLGGGEQYV. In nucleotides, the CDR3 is TGTGCCAGCAGCCTCTTGGGCGGGGGCGAGCAGTACGTC.

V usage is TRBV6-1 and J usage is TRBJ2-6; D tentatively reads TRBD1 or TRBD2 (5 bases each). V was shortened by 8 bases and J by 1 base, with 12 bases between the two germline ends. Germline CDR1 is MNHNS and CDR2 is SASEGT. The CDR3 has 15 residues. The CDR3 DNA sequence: TGTGCCAGCTGGGACGGACGATCTGGGGCCAACGTCCTGACTTTC. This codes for CASWDGRSGANVLTF.

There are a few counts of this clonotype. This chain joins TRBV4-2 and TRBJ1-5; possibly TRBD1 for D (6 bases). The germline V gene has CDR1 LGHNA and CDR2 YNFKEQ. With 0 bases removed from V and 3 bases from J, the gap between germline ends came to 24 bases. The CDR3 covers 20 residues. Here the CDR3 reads CASSQDPLDVGNRDNQPQHF. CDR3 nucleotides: TGTGCCAGCAGCCAAGATCCCCTCGACGTCGGAAACAGGGACAATCAGCCCCAGCATTTT.

The CDR3 sequence is CASSVGLAVTGELFF. The DNA for the CDR3 is TGCGCCAGCAGCGTGGGACTAGCGGTCACCGGGGAGCTGTTTTTT. The chain is built from TRBV5-1 and TRBJ2-2; TRBD2 agrees at 11 bases. The length of the CDR3 is 15 residues. The germline CDR1 and CDR2 sequences are SGHRS and YFSETQ. Trimming removed 4 bases from V and 4 bases from J; junction bases left unmatched: 3.

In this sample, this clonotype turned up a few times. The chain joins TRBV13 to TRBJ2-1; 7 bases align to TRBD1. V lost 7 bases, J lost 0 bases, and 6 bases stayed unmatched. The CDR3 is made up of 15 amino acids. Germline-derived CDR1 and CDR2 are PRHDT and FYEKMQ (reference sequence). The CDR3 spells CASIRGTGSYNEQFF. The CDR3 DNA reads TGTGCCAGCATCAGGGGGACCGGCTCCTACAATGAGCAGTTCTTC.

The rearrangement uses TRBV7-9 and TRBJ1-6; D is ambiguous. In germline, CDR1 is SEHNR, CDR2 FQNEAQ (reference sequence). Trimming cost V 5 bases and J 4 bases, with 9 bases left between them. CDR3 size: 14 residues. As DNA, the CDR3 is TGTGCCAGCAGCGTCGGGAATTATAATTCACCCCTCCACTTT. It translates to CASSVGNYNSPLHF.

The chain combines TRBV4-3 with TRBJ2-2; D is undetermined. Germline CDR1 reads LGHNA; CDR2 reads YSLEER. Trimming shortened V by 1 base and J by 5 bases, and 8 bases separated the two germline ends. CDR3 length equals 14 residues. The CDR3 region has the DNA TGCGCCAGCAGCCAAGGGACCGCTACCGGGGAGCTGTTTTTT. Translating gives CASSQGTATGELFF.

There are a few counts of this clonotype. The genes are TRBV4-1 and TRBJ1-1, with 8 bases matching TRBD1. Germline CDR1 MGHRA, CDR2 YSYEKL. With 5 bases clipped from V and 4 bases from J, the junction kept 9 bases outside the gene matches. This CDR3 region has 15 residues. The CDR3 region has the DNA TGCGCCAGCAGCGTCTTAGTACAGGGGGTCACTGAAGCTTTCTTT. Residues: CASSVLVQGVTEAFF.

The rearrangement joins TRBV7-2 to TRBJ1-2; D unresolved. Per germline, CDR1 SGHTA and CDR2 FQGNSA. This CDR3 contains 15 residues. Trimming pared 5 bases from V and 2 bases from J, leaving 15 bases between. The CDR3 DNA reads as TGTGCCAGCAGCCAATTTCCGGGTTTGAACTATGGCTACACCTTC. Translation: CASSQFPGLNYGYTF.

The CDR3 nucleotides are TGTGCCAGCCGAACGGGGGACAGGGGTAATTCACCCCTCCACTTT. Translating it yields CASRTGDRGNSPLHF. This sequence joins TRBV12-3 or TRBV12-4 and TRBJ1-6, with 10 bases lining up with TRBD1. This CDR3 region has 15 residues. With V trimmed by 8 bases and J by 6 bases, 7 bases remained unmatched.

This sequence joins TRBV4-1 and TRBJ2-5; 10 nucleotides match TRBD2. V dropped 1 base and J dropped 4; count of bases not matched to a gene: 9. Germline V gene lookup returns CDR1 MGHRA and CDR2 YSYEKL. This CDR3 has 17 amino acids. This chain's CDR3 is CASSQAQRGGEGETQYF. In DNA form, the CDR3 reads TGCGCCAGCAGCCAAGCCCAGCGGGGGGGCGAAGGAGAGACCCAGTACTTC.

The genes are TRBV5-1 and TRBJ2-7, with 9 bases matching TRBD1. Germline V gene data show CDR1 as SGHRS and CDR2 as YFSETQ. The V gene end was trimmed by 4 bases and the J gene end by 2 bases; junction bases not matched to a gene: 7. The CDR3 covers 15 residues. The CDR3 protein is CASSPDRGGTYEQYF. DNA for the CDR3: TGCGCCAGCAGCCCCGACAGGGGGGGAACCTACGAGCAGTACTTC.

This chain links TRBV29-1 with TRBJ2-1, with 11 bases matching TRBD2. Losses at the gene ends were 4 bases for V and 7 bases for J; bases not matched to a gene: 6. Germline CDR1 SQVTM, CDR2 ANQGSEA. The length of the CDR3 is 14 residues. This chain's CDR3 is CSVALRLAGNEQFF. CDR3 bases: TGCAGCGTTGCCCTGAGACTAGCGGGGAATGAGCAGTTCTTC.

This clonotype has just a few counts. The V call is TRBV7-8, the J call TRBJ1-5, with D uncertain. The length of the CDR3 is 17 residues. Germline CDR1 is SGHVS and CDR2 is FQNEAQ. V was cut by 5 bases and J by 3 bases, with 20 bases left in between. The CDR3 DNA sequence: TGTGCCAGCAGCGCCGCGGAGCGGGCCGGGAACAATCAGCCCCAGCATTTT. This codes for CASSAAERAGNNQPQHF.

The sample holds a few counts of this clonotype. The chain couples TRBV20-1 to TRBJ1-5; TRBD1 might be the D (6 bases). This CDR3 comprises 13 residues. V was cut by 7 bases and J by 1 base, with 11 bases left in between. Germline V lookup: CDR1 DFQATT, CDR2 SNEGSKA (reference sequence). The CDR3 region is CSVQGVSNQPQHF. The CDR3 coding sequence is TGCAGTGTACAGGGAGTCAGCAATCAGCCCCAGCATTTT.

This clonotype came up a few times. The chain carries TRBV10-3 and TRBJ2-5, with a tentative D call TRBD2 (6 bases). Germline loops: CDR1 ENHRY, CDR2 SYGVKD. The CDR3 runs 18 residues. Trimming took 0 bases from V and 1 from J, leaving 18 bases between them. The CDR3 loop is CAISESMSNAGSQETQYF. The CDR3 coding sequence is TGTGCCATCAGTGAGTCGATGAGTAACGCGGGGTCCCAAGAGACCCAGTACTTC.

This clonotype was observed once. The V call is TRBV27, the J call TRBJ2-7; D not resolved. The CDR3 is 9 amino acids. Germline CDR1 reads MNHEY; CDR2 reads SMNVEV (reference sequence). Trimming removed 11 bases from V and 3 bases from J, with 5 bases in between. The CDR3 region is CAGCYEQYV. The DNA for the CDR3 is TGTGCCGGGTGCTACGAGCAGTACGTC.

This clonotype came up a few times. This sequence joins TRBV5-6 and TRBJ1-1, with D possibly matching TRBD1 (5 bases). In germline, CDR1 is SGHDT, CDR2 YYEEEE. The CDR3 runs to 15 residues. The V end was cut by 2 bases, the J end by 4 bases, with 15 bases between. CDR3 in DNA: TGTGCCAGCAGCTTTTACCCGGGGGTGGGCACTGAAGCTTTCTTT. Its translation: CASSFYPGVGTEAFF.

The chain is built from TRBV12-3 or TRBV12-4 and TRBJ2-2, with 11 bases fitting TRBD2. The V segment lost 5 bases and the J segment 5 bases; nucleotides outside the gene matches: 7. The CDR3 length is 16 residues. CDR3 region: CASSPSLAGGTGELFF. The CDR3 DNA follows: TGTGCCAGCAGTCCCTCCCTAGCGGGGGGAACCGGGGAGCTGTTTTTT.

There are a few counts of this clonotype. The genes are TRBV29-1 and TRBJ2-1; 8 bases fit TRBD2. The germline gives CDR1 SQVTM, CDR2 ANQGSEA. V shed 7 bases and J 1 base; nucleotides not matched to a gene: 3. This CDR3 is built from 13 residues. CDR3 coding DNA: TGCAGCGCCTCGGGGGGGTCCTACAATGAGCAGTTCTTC. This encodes CSASGGSYNEQFF.

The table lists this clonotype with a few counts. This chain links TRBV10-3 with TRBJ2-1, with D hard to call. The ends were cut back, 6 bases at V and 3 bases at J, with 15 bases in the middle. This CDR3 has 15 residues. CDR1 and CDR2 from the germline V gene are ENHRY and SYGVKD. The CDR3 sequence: CAISHRQTYYNEQFF. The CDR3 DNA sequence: TGTGCCATCAGCCACCGCCAGACCTACTACAATGAGCAGTTCTTC.

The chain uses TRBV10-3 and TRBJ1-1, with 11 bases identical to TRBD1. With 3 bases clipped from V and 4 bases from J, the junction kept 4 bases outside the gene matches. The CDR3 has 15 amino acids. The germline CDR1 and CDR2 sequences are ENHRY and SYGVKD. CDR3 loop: CAISDSGTGGTEAFF. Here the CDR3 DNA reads TGTGCCATCAGTGATTCCGGGACAGGGGGCACTGAAGCTTTCTTT.

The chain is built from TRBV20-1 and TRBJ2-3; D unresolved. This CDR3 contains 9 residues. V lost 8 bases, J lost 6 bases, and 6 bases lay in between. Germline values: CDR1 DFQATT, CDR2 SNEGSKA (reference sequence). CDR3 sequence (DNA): TGCAGTTCTACGGATACGCAGTATTTT. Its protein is CSSTDTQYF.

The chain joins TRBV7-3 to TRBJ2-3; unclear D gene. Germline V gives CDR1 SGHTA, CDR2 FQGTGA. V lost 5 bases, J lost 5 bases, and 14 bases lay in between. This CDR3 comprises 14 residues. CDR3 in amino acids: CASSRQGIGDTQYF. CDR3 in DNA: TGTGCCAGCAGCCGACAAGGGATCGGAGATACGCAGTATTTT. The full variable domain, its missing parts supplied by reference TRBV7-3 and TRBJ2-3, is GAGVSQTPSNKVTEKGKYVELRCDPISGHTALYWYRQSLGQGPEFLIYFQGTGAADDSGLPNDRFFAVRPEGSVSTLKIQRTERGDSAVYLCASSRQGIGDTQYFGPGTRLTVL.

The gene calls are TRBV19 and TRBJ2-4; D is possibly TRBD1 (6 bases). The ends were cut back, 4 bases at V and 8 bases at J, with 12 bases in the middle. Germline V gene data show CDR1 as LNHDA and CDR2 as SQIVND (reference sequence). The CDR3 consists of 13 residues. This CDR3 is CASSTHRVDIQYF. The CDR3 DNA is TGTGCCAGTAGTACCCACAGGGTCGACATTCAGTACTTC.

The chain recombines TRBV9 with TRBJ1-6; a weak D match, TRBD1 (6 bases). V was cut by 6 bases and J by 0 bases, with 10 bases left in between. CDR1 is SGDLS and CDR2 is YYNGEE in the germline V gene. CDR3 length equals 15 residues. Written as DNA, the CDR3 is TGTGCCAGCACTCAGGGGAGCTCCTATAATTCACCCCTCCACTTT. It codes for CASTQGSSYNSPLHF. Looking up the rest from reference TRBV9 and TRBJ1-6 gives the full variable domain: DSGVTQTPKHLITATGQRVTLRCSPRSGDLSVYWYQQSLDQGLQFLIQYYNGEERAKGNILERFSAQQFPDLHSELNLSSLELGDSALYFCASTQGSSYNSPLHFGNGTRLTVT.

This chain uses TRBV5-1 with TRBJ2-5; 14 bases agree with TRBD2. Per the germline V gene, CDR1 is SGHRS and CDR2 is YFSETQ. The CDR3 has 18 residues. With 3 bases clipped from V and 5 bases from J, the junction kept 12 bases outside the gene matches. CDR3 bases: TGCGCCAGCAGCTGGGGACTAGCGGGGGACCCCCTCCTGGAGACCCAGTACTTC. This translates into CASSWGLAGDPLLETQYF.

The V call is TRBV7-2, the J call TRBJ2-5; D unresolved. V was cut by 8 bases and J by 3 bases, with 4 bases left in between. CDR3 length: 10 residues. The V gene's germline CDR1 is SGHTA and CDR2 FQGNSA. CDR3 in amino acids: CASGKETQYF. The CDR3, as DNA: TGTGCCAGCGGAAAAGAGACCCAGTACTTC. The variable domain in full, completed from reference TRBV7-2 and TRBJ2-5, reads GAGVSQSPSNKVTEKGKDVELRCDPISGHTALYWYRQSLGQGLEFLIYFQGNSAPDKSGLPSDRFSAERTGGSVSTLTIQRTQQEDSAVYLCASGKETQYFGPGTRLLVL.